This is a list of T cell receptor beta chains from one sample in a study of T cells in localized non-small cell lung cancer. Profiled with immunoSEQ multiplex PCR; TCRdb holds only in-frame clones, not every one. There are some 52,000 clones in the sample; 80% to 90% occur only once, and more than 15% lies in the top ten. The specimen comprised peripheral blood, sampled before any cancer treatment. Source of these receptors: a male donor aged 60 or over with stage III squamous cell lung carcinoma. CDR3s include the opening cysteine and the closing phenylalanine or tryptophan. The order of the fields is clone size, J gene, V gene, D gene, CDR3 DNA, CDR3 protein. The D gene is left open where the match is weak. Where a row states a size, it is once, few, many or the class of an expanded clone; other rows omit it.

>NA|TRBJ1-1|TRBV11-2|NA
TGTGCCAGCAGCTTAGGGCGGGAGCCGGGTGCTGAAGCTTTCTTT
CASSLGREPGAEAFF
>NA|TRBJ2-7|TRBV6-5|NA
TGTGCCAGCAGTTACTCTACAGGGAACGAGCAGTACTTC
CASSYSTGNEQYF
>NA|TRBJ1-1|TRBV18|TRBD1
TGTGCCAGCTCACCCCAACAGGGGAGGAACACTGAAGCTTTCTTT
CASSPQQGRNTEAFF
>NA|TRBJ1-5|TRBV7-6|NA
TGTGCCAGCAGCACCGGACAGAATCAGCCCCAGCATTTT
CASSTGQNQPQHF
>NA|TRBJ1-3|TRBV7-8|NA
TGTGCCAGCAGCCAACTCCAGGGAGAGTCCACCATATATTTT
CASSQLQGESTIYF
>NA|TRBJ2-5|TRBV4-2|NA
TGTGCCAGCAGCCATCGTCGCTTGTTACCAGAGGGAGAGACCCAGTACTTC
CASSHRRLLPEGETQYF
>NA|TRBJ2-1|TRBV7-3|TRBD2
TGTGCCAGCAGCCAGCGGGACGGTTACAATGAGCAGTTCTTC
CASSQRDGYNEQFF
>NA|TRBJ1-5|TRBV30|NA
TGTGCCGGAAACAGGGCGGGTAGGCCCCAGCATTTT
CAGNRAGRPQHF
>few|TRBJ1-2|TRBV14|NA
TGTGCCAGCAGCCACGAGTGGAGTGGCTACACCTTC
CASSHEWSGYTF
>NA|TRBJ2-5|TRBV11-2|NA
TGTGCCAGCAGACTGACCCTCCAAGAGACCCAGTACTTC
CASRLTLQETQYF
>NA|TRBJ2-4|TRBV5-4|NA
TGTGCCAGCAGCTTGGGTTCCGGAGCCAAAAACATTCAGTACTTC
CASSLGSGAKNIQYF
>once|TRBJ2-5|TRBV6-6|NA
TGTGCCAGCAGGCCTCTAGCGATGGAAGAGACCCAGTACTTC
CASRPLAMEETQYF
>NA|TRBJ2-1|TRBV5-4|NA
TGTGCCAGCAGCAACAATGGACGGTACAATGAGCAGTTCTTC
CASSNNGRYNEQFF
>once|TRBJ2-4|TRBV28|NA
TGTGCCAGCAGTACAAACATTCAGTACTTC
CASSTNIQYF
>NA|TRBJ1-3|TRBV6-1|NA
TGTGCCAGCAGTGAAGCGCTTTGGGCTACAGCTGGAAACACCATATATTTT
CASSEALWATAGNTIYF
>once|TRBJ2-1|TRBV4-2|TRBD2
TGTGCCAGCAGCCAAGATCGGGGGGGCTTTTACAATGAGCAGTTCTTC
CASSQDRGGFYNEQFF
>NA|TRBJ2-3|TRBV6-1|NA
TGTGCCAGCAGTGAACAATGGGGCGGCACAGATACGCAGTATTTT
CASSEQWGGTDTQYF
>NA|TRBJ1-5|TRBV18|TRBD1
TGTGCCAGCTCCCGCACAGGGGACGGTCAGCCCCAGCATTTT
CASSRTGDGQPQHF
>NA|TRBJ1-1|TRBV30|NA
TGTGCCTGGACCGTTAACGAGGGCACTGAAGCTTTCTTT
CAWTVNEGTEAFF
>once|TRBJ1-3|TRBV9|NA
TGTGCCAGCAGCGTAGGCGGGTTCGCTGGAAACACCATATATTTT
CASSVGGFAGNTIYF
>NA|TRBJ1-2|TRBV27|TRBD1
TGTGCCAGCAGTTTAAGACAGGGAGTGTATGGCTACACCTTC
CASSLRQGVYGYTF
>NA|TRBJ2-7|TRBV14|NA
TGTGCCAGCAGCCAAGACGGGTTTTCCTACGAGCAGTACTTC
CASSQDGFSYEQYF
>NA|TRBJ2-5|TRBV7-2|NA
TGTGCCAGCAGAGGACAGCTACAAGAGACCCAGTACTTC
CASRGQLQETQYF
>once|TRBJ2-6|TRBV28|NA
TGTGCCAGCAGCGCATCCATCACAGGGACCGGGGCCAACGTCCTGACTTTC
CASSASITGTGANVLTF
>once|TRBJ1-1|TRBV6-6|TRBD1
TGTGCCAGCAGTTACGGGGACAGTACGAACACTGAAGCTTTCTTT
CASSYGDSTNTEAFF
>NA|TRBJ2-3|TRBV7-8|NA
TGTGCCAGCAGCTTAGGTCATGTTTACGGGTCCTCTAGTGATACGCAGTATTTT
CASSLGHVYGSSSDTQYF
>few|TRBJ1-4|TRBV2|TRBD1
TGTGCCAGCATCGAGGACAGGGGGCGCGGAAAACTGTTTTTT
CASIEDRGRGKLFF
>NA|TRBJ2-2|TRBV18|TRBD1
TGTGCCAGCTCACCATTAACATTAATCGGGACAGGGAGCACCGGGGAGCTGTTTTTT
CASSPLTLIGTGSTGELFF
>many|TRBJ1-2|TRBV4-2|NA
TGTGCCAGCAGCCAAGAGGAGGGGTGGGTTACCTTGGGCGACTTCGGCTACACCTTC
CASSQEEGWVTLGDFGYTF
>NA|TRBJ1-4|TRBV27|NA
TGTGCCAGCAGTTGGGTCTATGCAACTAATGAAAAACTGTTTTTT
CASSWVYATNEKLFF
>once|TRBJ2-3|TRBV18|NA
TGTGCCAGCTCACCACCGGCGCGGTCAGATACGCAGTATTTT
CASSPPARSDTQYF
>NA|TRBJ1-2|TRBV14|NA
TGTGCCAGCAGCCTTCTACTGGGGGGTCGTGGCTACACCTTC
CASSLLLGGRGYTF
>NA|TRBJ2-3|TRBV18|NA
TGTGCCAGCTCACGGTACGAGGTGGAGGGGACGCAGTATTTT
CASSRYEVEGTQYF
>NA|TRBJ1-2|TRBV19|NA
TGTGCCAGTAGTATCTCTCCCCGGGACTATGGCTACACCTTC
CASSISPRDYGYTF
>NA|TRBJ2-1|TRBV5-1|TRBD2
TGCGCCAGCAGCACGGCCGGGACTAGCGGGTCCTACAATGAGCAGTTCTTC
CASSTAGTSGSYNEQFF
>NA|TRBJ1-2|TRBV6-5|NA
TGTGCCAGCAGTTACTCGAGGATCAACTTGGGCTATGGCTACACCTTC
CASSYSRINLGYGYTF
>NA|TRBJ2-2|TRBV4-2|TRBD2
TGTGCCAGCAGCCAAGTAGCTAGCGGGGACACCGGGGAGCTGTTTTTT
CASSQVASGDTGELFF
>NA|TRBJ2-2|TRBV5-6|TRBD2
TGTGCCAGCAGCGGACTAGCGGGGGGGCCTGTCGCCGGGGAGCTGTTTTTT
CASSGLAGGPVAGELFF
>NA|TRBJ1-5|TRBV28|NA
TGTGCCAGCAGTTCCGGGGGAGGGAATCAGCCCCAGCATTTT
CASSSGGGNQPQHF
>NA|TRBJ1-1|TRBV7-2|NA
TGTGCCAGCAGCTTAGTCCGGGGAAGCACTGAAGCTTTCTTT
CASSLVRGSTEAFF
>NA|TRBJ1-1|TRBV15|NA
TGTGCCACCAGCAGAGATCCGGGGTACCAGGCTTTCTTT
CATSRDPGYQAFF
>NA|TRBJ2-5|TRBV7-6|NA
TGTGCCAGCAGCAATATTGACTACCCGGGAGAGACCCAGTACTTC
CASSNIDYPGETQYF
>NA|TRBJ1-3|TRBV5-4|NA
TGTGCCAGCAGCTTGGACAGCGCAAACTCTGGAAACACCATATATTTT
CASSLDSANSGNTIYF
>NA|TRBJ1-2|TRBV6-1|NA
TGTGCCAGCAGTCCGCAACGGACGTGGGGCACCTTC
CASSPQRTWGTF
>NA|TRBJ1-2|TRBV2|TRBD1
TGTGCCAGCAGTGAAGCTTTGACAGGGGGCTATGGCTACACCTTC
CASSEALTGGYGYTF
>NA|TRBJ1-2|TRBV25-1|NA
TGTGCCAGCAGCAAGGCCGATCGAGGCTACACCTTC
CASSKADRGYTF
>NA|TRBJ2-7|TRBV5-1|NA
TGCGCCAGCAGCCCCCGGGACGGCCCCTACGAGCAGTACTTC
CASSPRDGPYEQYF
>NA|TRBJ1-1|TRBV12-5|NA
TGTGCTAGTGGGGGGAGTTCAGGGTCCACGAACACTGAAGCTTTCTTT
CASGGSSGSTNTEAFF
>once|TRBJ2-7|TRBV7-6|NA
TGTGCCAGCAGCTTACGACCGGACAGCCAGCAGTACTTC
CASSLRPDSQQYF
>NA|TRBJ1-6|TRBV7-9|NA
TGTGCCAGCAGCGTCGGGGTTCCCCAATGGTCACCCCTCCACTTT
CASSVGVPQWSPLHF
>NA|TRBJ2-2|TRBV6-5|NA
TGTGCCAGCAGTTACGAGGGGGAGGACACCGGGGAGCTGTTTTTT
CASSYEGEDTGELFF
>NA|TRBJ2-5|TRBV18|TRBD1
TGTGCCAGCTCACCACTGGGGACAGGGGGCGAGGAGACCCAGTACTTC
CASSPLGTGGEETQYF
>NA|TRBJ1-5|TRBV27|NA
TGTGCCAGCAGTTTGGGGATTAGCAATCAGCCCCAGCATTTT
CASSLGISNQPQHF
>few|TRBJ1-1|TRBV7-9|TRBD1
TGTGCCAGCAGCAGGACAGGGAAGACTGAAGCTTTCTTT
CASSRTGKTEAFF
>NA|TRBJ2-1|TRBV5-1|TRBD2
TGCGCCAGCAGCTCGGGACTAGCGCTCAGCTCCTACAATGAGCAGTTCTTC
CASSSGLALSSYNEQFF
>NA|TRBJ1-1|TRBV4-2|NA
TGTGCCAGCAGCCCCTTAGGGGTACAGGGGAACACTGAAGCTTTCTTT
CASSPLGVQGNTEAFF
>NA|TRBJ2-7|TRBV5-1|NA
TGCGCCAGCAGCCGGACAAGAAGCTCCTACGAGCAGTACTTC
CASSRTRSSYEQYF